A single sample gave rise to the 15 T cell receptor beta chains below, sequenced in a study of T cell responses to AZD1222 COVID-19 vaccine. Libraries were prepared by immunoSEQ multiplex PCR; TCRdb keeps only in-frame clonotypes and omits some of them. Here the sample spans about 150,000 clones, 92% being singletons. Sequencing was performed on peripheral blood, taken 28 days after the second AZD1222 dose. Receptor source: an adult who received the AZD1222 COVID-19 vaccine.

V usage is TRBV28 and J usage is TRBJ2-5; D ambiguous. The CDR3 is 10 residues long. Germline V lookup: CDR1 MDHEN, CDR2 SYDVKM. Trimming pared 6 bases from V and 2 bases from J, leaving 1 base between. In DNA form, the CDR3 reads TGTGCCAGCAGACAAGAGACCCAGTACTTC. Translation gives CASRQETQYF.

The chain joins TRBV11-2 to TRBJ1-4; 9 nucleotides line up with TRBD1. Germline assignment: CDR1 SGHAT and CDR2 FQNNGV. This CDR3 contains 14 residues. V lost 5 bases to trimming and J lost 8 bases; unmatched junction nucleotides: 6. CDR3 amino acids: CASSRGQGKEKLFF. As DNA, the CDR3 is TGTGCCAGCAGCCGGGGACAGGGAAAGGAAAAACTGTTTTTT.

The chain joins TRBV5-5 to TRBJ2-2; 8 nucleotides line up with TRBD2. CDR1 and CDR2 from the germline V gene are SGHKS and YYEKEE (reference sequence). The CDR3 sequence is 17 residues long. After removal of 4 bases from V and 0 bases from J, the junction contained 8 bases not matched to a gene. The CDR3 loop reads CASSPRRSGANTGELFF. The CDR3 region has the DNA TGTGCCAGCAGCCCCCGGCGTAGCGGGGCGAACACCGGGGAGCTGTTTTTT.

V is TRBV5-1 and J is TRBJ2-7; TRBD1 aligns across 8 bases. The V and J ends lost 4 bases and 2 bases, in that order; junction bases with no gene match: 5. Germline V lookup: CDR1 SGHRS, CDR2 YFSETQ. The CDR3 consists of 14 residues. The CDR3 DNA is TGCGCCAGCAGCGACAGGGGTCCCACCTACGAGCAGTACTTC. This sequence encodes CASSDRGPTYEQYF.

The gene calls are TRBV5-6 and TRBJ1-2; D might be TRBD1 (5 bases). V lost 0 bases, J lost 3 bases, and 15 bases lay in between. This CDR3 has 16 residues. Germline V gene sequence: CDR1 SGHDT, CDR2 YYEEEE. This chain's CDR3 is CASSLAGWKDHYGYTF. CDR3 coding DNA: TGTGCCAGCAGCTTGGCAGGGTGGAAGGATCACTATGGCTACACCTTC.

The chain links TRBV6-1 to TRBJ2-5; 7 bases are shared with TRBD1. This CDR3 region has 13 residues. With 3 bases clipped from V and 6 bases from J, the junction kept 4 bases outside the gene matches. Germline lookup yields CDR1 MNHNS and CDR2 SASEGT. CDR3 loop: CASSDRGLKTQYF. For the CDR3, the DNA is TGTGCCAGCAGTGACAGGGGGTTGAAGACCCAGTACTTC.

This chain links TRBV20-1 with TRBJ1-5; 7 bases are a match to TRBD1. V was clipped by 3 bases and J by 4 bases; unmatched bases: 6. The CDR3 covers 14 residues. Germline values: CDR1 DFQATT, CDR2 SNEGSKA (reference sequence). The CDR3 region is CSASTDRVNQPQHF. The DNA for the CDR3 is TGCAGTGCTAGTACCGACAGGGTAAATCAGCCCCAGCATTTT.

This chain connects TRBV19 to TRBJ2-7, with 7 positions matching TRBD2. This CDR3 has 13 amino acids. From germline, CDR1 is LNHDA and CDR2 SQIVND (reference sequence). V dropped 7 bases and J dropped 2; count of bases not matched to a gene: 5. The DNA for the CDR3 is TGTGCCAGTATGGGGGACTACACCTACGAGCAGTACTTC. It specifies CASMGDYTYEQYF.

The chain couples TRBV28 to TRBJ1-1; maybe TRBD1 (5 bases). The V end lost 2 bases, the J end lost 1 base, and 11 bases lay between the germline ends. Germline CDR1 MDHEN, CDR2 SYDVKM. The CDR3 runs 15 residues. The CDR3 DNA sequence: TGTGCCAGCAGTTTACTGGGGACCCAGAACACTGAAGCTTTCTTT. Translating gives CASSLLGTQNTEAFF.

V usage is TRBV28 and J usage is TRBJ2-2, with D possibly being TRBD1 (6 bases). From germline, CDR1 is MDHEN and CDR2 SYDVKM. The germline V and J ends were trimmed by 6 bases and 4 bases, with 9 bases remaining between them. The CDR3 totals 13 residues. The chain's CDR3 is CASRGAGTGELFF. The DNA for the CDR3 is TGTGCCAGCAGGGGGGCAGGCACCGGGGAGCTGTTTTTT.

This clone was observed once. The chain recombines TRBV4-1 with TRBJ1-3; D uncertain. CDR1 is MGHRA, CDR2 YSYEKL, per germline. V lost 1 base to trimming and J lost 0 bases, with 10 bases between them. The CDR3 sequence is 16 residues long. CDR3 DNA: TGCGCCAGCAGCCAAGTTCGCCAGCTCTCTGGAAACACCATATATTTT. Amino acid sequence: CASSQVRQLSGNTIYF.

The chain is built from TRBV11-2 and TRBJ2-7; 7 bases agree with TRBD2. CDR1 is SGHAT and CDR2 is FQNNGV in the germline V gene. The CDR3 has 14 amino acids. Germline trimming cut 2 bases from V and 2 bases from J; bases unmatched to any gene: 3. CDR3 loop: CASSLNGRPYEQYF. The CDR3, as DNA: TGTGCCAGCAGCTTAAACGGGAGGCCCTACGAGCAGTACTTC.

V gene TRBV19 combines with J gene TRBJ2-5; 12 nucleotides line up with TRBD2. The V segment lost 8 bases and the J segment 7 bases; nucleotides outside the gene matches: 11. Looked up from germline, CDR1 is LNHDA and CDR2 is SQIVND (reference sequence). CDR3 length equals 15 residues. The CDR3 DNA sequence: TGTGCCAGTTCTAGCGGGAGGGCCACCATGGGGACCCAGTACTTC. Protein product: CASSSGRATMGTQYF. The full variable domain, its missing parts supplied by reference TRBV19 and TRBJ2-5, is DGGITQSPKYLFRKEGQNVTLSCEQNLNHDAMYWYRQDPGQGLRLIYYSQIVNDFQKGDIAEGYSVSREKKESFPLTVTSAQKNPTAFYLCASSSGRATMGTQYFGPGTRLLVL.

The chain joins TRBV6-5 to TRBJ1-1, with unresolved D. Trimming cost V 4 bases and J 3 bases, with 15 bases left between them. The CDR3 has 15 amino acids. Germline CDR1 and CDR2: MNHEY and SVGAGI. The CDR3 DNA reads TGTGCCAGCAGTTTACGGGCGGCGGGGTACACTGAAGCTTTCTTT. Its translation: CASSLRAAGYTEAFF.

The chain recombines TRBV19 with TRBJ2-7, with D possibly being TRBD2 (7 bases). The CDR3 length is 15 residues. V lost 3 bases and J 5 bases, leaving 17 bases between the germline ends. Germline V gives CDR1 LNHDA, CDR2 SQIVND (reference sequence). The CDR3 spells CASSMGGAPRNEQYF. The CDR3 coding sequence is TGTGCCAGTAGTATGGGGGGGGCCCCCCGGAACGAGCAGTACTTC.